The 6 T cell receptor beta chains listed next were all sequenced from one sample in a study of cytomegalovirus exposure and HLA in healthy donors (dated 2017 in TCRdb). Receptor amplification or capture employed the immunoSEQ multiplex PCR assay. A mixture of 60 forward primers for TCR Vbeta segments and 13 reverse primers for TCR Jbeta segments was used in the multiplex PCR. Imported from immuneACCESS, the table was reduced by TCRdb to in-frame sequences with V and J called. These copies leave out some clones; in studies compared against another copy, an unresolved V gene accounts for under half, and the cause of the remainder is not known. The sample's table lists a count of 150,000 to 200,000 clones. The top ten hold around 1.9% of the sample. The sequenced material came from PBMCs. These receptors were obtained from a man aged 30 to 45 in good health and CMV-seronegative.

The chain combines TRBV9 with TRBJ2-6; no clear D gene. The CDR3 extends over 17 amino acids. V lost 3 bases and J lost 1, with 14 bases in between. Germline CDR1 is SGDLS and CDR2 is YYNGEE. CDR3 loop: CASSAAAAPSGANVLTF. CDR3 DNA sequence: TGTGCCAGCAGCGCGGCGGCGGCCCCATCTGGGGCCAACGTCCTGACTTTC.

V gene TRBV7-2 combines with J gene TRBJ1-5, with 8 bases matching TRBD1. V lost 5 bases to trimming and J lost 6 bases; unmatched junction nucleotides: 3. This CDR3 contains 13 residues. The germline V gene has CDR1 SGHTA and CDR2 FQGNSA. Written as DNA, the CDR3 is TGTGCCAGCAGCGGCGACAGGGGTCAGCCCCAGCATTTT. Translated: CASSGDRGQPQHF.

This chain connects TRBV6-5 to TRBJ1-2; D perhaps matches TRBD1 (6 bases). The CDR3 spans 13 residues. Germline-derived CDR1 and CDR2 are MNHEY and SVGAGI. The germline V and J ends were trimmed by 5 bases and 3 bases, with 10 bases remaining between them. In DNA, the CDR3 is TGTGCCAGCAGTAAGACAGGATACTATGGCTACACCTTC. This sequence encodes CASSKTGYYGYTF.

CDR3: CASSVGTGGAEAQYF. CDR3 bases: TGTGCCAGCAGCGTAGGGACAGGGGGCGCTGAGGCCCAGTACTTC. This chain links TRBV9 with TRBJ2-5, with TRBD1 matching 11 bases. The J segment lost 9 bases and the V segment lost 0 bases, leaving 7 bases of the junction unmatched. The CDR3 sequence is 15 residues long. Germline-derived CDR1 and CDR2 are SGDLS and YYNGEE.

The V and J genes are TRBV5-1 and TRBJ2-3; no definite D call. The CDR3 loop spans 15 amino acids. Germline assignment: CDR1 SGHRS and CDR2 YFSETQ. V lost 4 bases, J lost 0 bases, and 12 bases lay in between. In DNA form, the CDR3 reads TGCGCCAGCAGCCCCATACCGGGTAGCACAGATACGCAGTATTTT. This gives the protein CASSPIPGSTDTQYF.

The V gene is TRBV9, the J gene TRBJ2-5; D unresolved. V was shortened by 0 bases and J by 5 bases, with 8 bases between the two germline ends. Germline CDR1 SGDLS, CDR2 YYNGEE. The CDR3 is 13 residues long. Written as DNA, the CDR3 is TGTGCCAGCAGCGTAGAGTCCAGGGAGACCCAGTACTTC. It codes for CASSVESRETQYF.